This entry lists 14 T cell receptor beta chains sequenced from one sample in a study of cytomegalovirus exposure and HLA in healthy donors. The study ran its PCR with 60 Vbeta and 13 Jbeta primers. This table comes from immunoSEQ multiplex PCR, and its TCRdb copy is limited to in-frame clones, with some not included. The sample lists approximately 200,000 clones, around 75% occurring once. Material for sequencing was PBMCs. The origin of the receptors is a woman under 40 in good health and CMV-seropositive.

V and J are TRBV6-1 and TRBJ2-7, with D maybe TRBD1 (7 bases). Trimming took 1 base from V and 2 from J, leaving 12 bases between them. Germline V gene sequence: CDR1 MNHNS, CDR2 SASEGT. The CDR3 has 15 amino acids. The CDR3 reads CASSEGGTAAYEQYF. For the CDR3, the DNA is TGTGCCAGCAGTGAAGGCGGGACAGCGGCCTACGAGCAGTACTTC.

The chain joins TRBV20-1 to TRBJ2-3; the match to TRBD2 covers 8 bases. This CDR3 comprises 11 residues. V lost 5 bases to trimming and J lost 8 bases; unmatched junction nucleotides: 3. Germline V gene sequence: CDR1 DFQATT, CDR2 SNEGSKA (reference sequence). In DNA form, the CDR3 reads TGCAGTGCTTTACTAGCGGCTACGCAGTATTTT. Protein sequence: CSALLAATQYF.

The genes are TRBV6-6 and TRBJ2-3; the match to TRBD1 covers 7 bases. Trimming cost V 2 bases and J 2 bases; bases outside gene matches: 1. The CDR3 is made up of 14 amino acids. Germline CDR1 MNHNY, CDR2 SVGAGI (reference sequence). CDR3 sequence reads: CASSYRGHTDTQYF. CDR3 in DNA: TGTGCCAGCAGTTACAGGGGGCACACAGATACGCAGTATTTT.

The chain couples TRBV19 to TRBJ1-5; 10 bases fit TRBD1. Germline loops: CDR1 LNHDA, CDR2 SQIVND (reference sequence). V lost 7 bases to trimming and J lost 1 base; unmatched junction nucleotides: 16. CDR3 length: 19 amino acids. The CDR3 nucleotides are TGTGCCAGTACCCCCGGCGACAGGGGGCTGGGTGGAAGCAATCAGCCCCAGCATTTT. Amino acid sequence: CASTPGDRGLGGSNQPQHF.

The chain links TRBV5-1 to TRBJ2-6, with D uncertain. The CDR3 is made up of 14 amino acids. The V and J ends lost 0 bases and 2 bases respectively, with 3 bases between them. CDR1 is SGHRS and CDR2 is YFSETQ in the germline V gene. CDR3 residues: CASSLDTGANVLTF. CDR3 in DNA: TGCGCCAGCAGCTTGGATACTGGGGCCAACGTCCTGACTTTC.

The chain uses TRBV19 and TRBJ1-2; D gene uncertain. This CDR3 is built from 14 residues. Deletions cut 7 bases from V and 3 bases from J, with 15 bases between. CDR1 LNHDA and CDR2 SQIVND come from the germline V gene (reference sequence). In DNA, the CDR3 is TGTGCCAGTACCAGCGACGCGGGCGACTATGGCTACACCTTC. Its protein is CASTSDAGDYGYTF.

The J gene is TRBJ1-4, the V gene TRBV4-3, with D possibly being TRBD1 (5 bases). Trimming stripped 1 base from V and 4 bases from J, with 19 bases between. Germline V gives CDR1 LGHNA, CDR2 YSLEER. The CDR3 is 18 residues long. For the CDR3, the DNA is TGCGCCAGCAGCCAAGTTGTAGGTATGGGGCCGCTTAATGAAAAACTGTTTTTT. This translates into CASSQVVGMGPLNEKLFF.

The chain combines TRBV10-1 with TRBJ2-1; perhaps TRBD1 as D (6 bases). Looked up from germline, CDR1 is WNHNN and CDR2 is SYGVQD (reference sequence). This CDR3 is 13 amino acids long. V was shortened by 4 bases and J by 7 bases, with 11 bases between the two germline ends. This chain's CDR3 is CASSGGRGNEQFF. The CDR3 region has the DNA TGCGCCAGCAGTGGAGGCAGGGGAAATGAGCAGTTCTTC.

The V call is TRBV6-5, the J call TRBJ2-1; TRBD2 is a possible D gene (5 bases). V lost 6 bases, J lost 7 bases, and 19 bases lay in between. This CDR3 is 15 amino acids long. The germline V gene has CDR1 MNHEY and CDR2 SVGAGI. CDR3 region: CASSLTRGFSNEQFF. The CDR3 DNA follows: TGTGCCAGCAGCCTTACCCGGGGTTTCTCGAATGAGCAGTTCTTC.

The chain is built from TRBV5-1 and TRBJ2-1; TRBD2 agrees at 7 bases. Per the germline V gene, CDR1 is SGHRS and CDR2 is YFSETQ. This CDR3 is built from 17 residues. V lost 5 bases to trimming and J lost 4 bases; unmatched junction nucleotides: 15. The chain's CDR3 is CASSFVSSGTSYNEQFF. CDR3 coding DNA: TGCGCCAGCAGTTTTGTGTCTAGCGGCACTAGTTACAATGAGCAGTTCTTC.

The V gene is TRBV19, the J gene TRBJ2-5; D ambiguous. The germline V gene has CDR1 LNHDA and CDR2 SQIVND (reference sequence). The CDR3 has 13 residues. V was cut by 4 bases and J by 2 bases, with 8 bases left in between. CDR3 residues: CASSSGYQETQYF. Here the CDR3 DNA reads TGTGCCAGTAGTAGCGGTTATCAAGAGACCCAGTACTTC.

The gene calls are TRBV7-9 and TRBJ1-2, with D possibly TRBD1 on 5 matching bases. Trimming removed 5 bases from V and 3 bases from J, with 13 bases in between. This CDR3 has 14 residues. CDR1 and CDR2 from the germline V gene are SEHNR and FQNEAQ (reference sequence). The CDR3 loop reads CASSPPGTHYGYTF. Written as DNA, the CDR3 is TGTGCCAGCAGCCCTCCCGGGACTCACTATGGCTACACCTTC.

The chain uses TRBV29-1 and TRBJ2-1, with 10 bases lining up with TRBD2. The germline gives CDR1 SQVTM, CDR2 ANQGSEA. CDR3 length: 15 amino acids. J gave up 7 bases and V 8 bases, and 14 bases lay outside the gene matches. CDR3 DNA: TGCAGCTCCGGAGTTGGAAGCGGGGGGGGGAATGAGCAGTTCTTC. Amino acid sequence: CSSGVGSGGGNEQFF.

A note on this clone: This sample also contains other DNA sequences that code for the same CDR3. The V call is TRBV28, the J call TRBJ2-7, with 10 bases that match TRBD1. With V trimmed by 3 bases and J by 2 bases, 1 base remained unmatched. The CDR3 contains 14 residues. Germline V gene data show CDR1 as MDHEN and CDR2 as SYDVKM. CDR3 bases: TGTGCCAGCAGTTTGGGACAGGGGCCCTACGAGCAGTACTTC. This encodes CASSLGQGPYEQYF.